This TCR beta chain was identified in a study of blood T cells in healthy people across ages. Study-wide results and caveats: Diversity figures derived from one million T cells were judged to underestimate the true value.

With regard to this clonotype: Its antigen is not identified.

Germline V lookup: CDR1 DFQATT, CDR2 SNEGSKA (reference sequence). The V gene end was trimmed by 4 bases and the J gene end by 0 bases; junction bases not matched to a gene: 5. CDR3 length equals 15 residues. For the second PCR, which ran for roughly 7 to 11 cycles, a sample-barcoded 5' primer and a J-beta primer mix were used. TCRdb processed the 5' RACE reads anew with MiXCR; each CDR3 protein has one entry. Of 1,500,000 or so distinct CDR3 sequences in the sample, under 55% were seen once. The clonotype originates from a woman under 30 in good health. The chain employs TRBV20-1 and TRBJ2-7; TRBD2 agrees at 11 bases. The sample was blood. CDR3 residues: CSAKQLAGDSYEQYF. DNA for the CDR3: TGCAGTGCTAAGCAACTAGCGGGGGACTCCTACGAGCAGTACTTC.